Sequencing of this TCR beta chain was carried out in a study of regulatory T cells in long-lasting Graves disease. The time point is: newly diagnosed GD, antithyroid drugs for less than 3 months. The TCR library used RNA extracted from PBMCs. An endocrinology department in Xi'an, China, supplied the patients. Study observations and caveats: Only a small sample size was used, which may have cut accuracy. Persistent disease was characterized by preferential usage of TRBV28, TRBJ1-2 and TRBJ2-5.

This clonotype showed up many times. The antigen remains unidentified. The CDR3 consists of 13 residues. Between the trimmed V and J ends, which lost 6 bases and 6 bases, there was a span of 12 bases. Arm-PCR of CDR3 regions with iRepertoire HTBI primers generated TCR beta libraries. Via MiXCR, TCRdb re-called the multiplex PCR reads, giving one row per CDR3 protein. The profile shows 510,000 or so distinct CDR3 sequences, 12% of them singletons. The sample was also linked to a second study, of T cells in Graves' hyperthyroidism and ophthalmopathy.

The rearrangement uses TRBV12-3 or TRBV12-4 and TRBJ1-5; tentative D call: TRBD1 (5 bases). This specimen was peripheral blood mononuclear cells (PBMCs), taken at new diagnosis, from a patient treated with antithyroid drugs. The receptor comes from a woman in her 30s with Graves disease. For the CDR3, the DNA is TGTGCCAGCAGCTTAAACGGGGGTCAGCCCCAGCATTTT. Amino acid sequence: CASSLNGGQPQHF.